The T cell receptor (beta chain) described here comes from a study of T cell responses to AZD1222 COVID-19 vaccine. Study-wide findings and caveats: The reported proportion of spike-specific TCRs targeting unmutated variant regions was nearly half.

TCRdb's copy holds only in-frame clones and misses some; the assay was immunoSEQ multiplex PCR. The sample holds 140,000 to 150,000 clones; over 90% are singletons and the top ten take 5% to 5.5%. Losses at the gene ends were 4 bases for V and 4 bases for J; bases not matched to a gene: 9. The CDR3 is 15 residues long. CDR1 and CDR2 from the germline V gene are SGHRS and YFSETQ. In regard to this clone: Its antigen is not identified.

This chain connects TRBV5-1 to TRBJ1-1; TRBD1 matches 8 bases. Sample: peripheral blood, taken on day 0 of AZD1222 vaccination. This TCR derives from an adult in good health. The CDR3 region has the DNA TGCGCCAGCAGCACGGGACAGGAAGCCAGCACTGAAGCTTTCTTT. Its translation is CASSTGQEASTEAFF.